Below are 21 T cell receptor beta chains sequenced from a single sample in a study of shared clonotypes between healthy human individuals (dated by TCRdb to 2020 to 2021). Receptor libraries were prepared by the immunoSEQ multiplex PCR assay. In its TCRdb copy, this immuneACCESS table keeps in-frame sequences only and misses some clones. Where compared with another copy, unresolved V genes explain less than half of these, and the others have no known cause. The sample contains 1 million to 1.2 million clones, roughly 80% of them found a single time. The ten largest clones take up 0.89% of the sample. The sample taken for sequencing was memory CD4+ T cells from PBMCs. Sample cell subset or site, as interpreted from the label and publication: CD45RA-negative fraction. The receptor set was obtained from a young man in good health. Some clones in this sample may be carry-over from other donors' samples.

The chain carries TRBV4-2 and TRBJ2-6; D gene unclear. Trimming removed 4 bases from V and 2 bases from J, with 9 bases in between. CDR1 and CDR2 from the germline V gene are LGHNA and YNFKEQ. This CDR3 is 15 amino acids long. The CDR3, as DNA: TGTGCCAGCAGCCCACCAGCAGCTGGGGCCAACGTCCTGACTTTC. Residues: CASSPPAAGANVLTF.

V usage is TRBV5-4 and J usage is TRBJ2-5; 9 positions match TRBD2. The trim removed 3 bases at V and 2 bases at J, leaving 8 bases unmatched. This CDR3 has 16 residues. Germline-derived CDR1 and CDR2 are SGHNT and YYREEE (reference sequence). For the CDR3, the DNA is TGTGCCAGCAGCTCCCGGGCAGCGGGAGGACAAGAGACCCAGTACTTC. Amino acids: CASSSRAAGGQETQYF.

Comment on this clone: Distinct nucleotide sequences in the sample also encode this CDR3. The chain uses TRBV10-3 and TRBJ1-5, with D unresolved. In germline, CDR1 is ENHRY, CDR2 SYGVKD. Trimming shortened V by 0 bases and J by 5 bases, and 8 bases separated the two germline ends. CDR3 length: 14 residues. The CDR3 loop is CAISESDGDQPQHF. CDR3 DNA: TGTGCCATCAGTGAGTCAGACGGAGATCAGCCCCAGCATTTT.

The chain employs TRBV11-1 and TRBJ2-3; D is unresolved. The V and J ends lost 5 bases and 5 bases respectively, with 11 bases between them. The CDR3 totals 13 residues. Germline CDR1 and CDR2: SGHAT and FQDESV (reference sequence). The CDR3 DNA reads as TGTGCCAGCAGCCATGAGCCCGGAGATACGCAGTATTTT. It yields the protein CASSHEPGDTQYF.

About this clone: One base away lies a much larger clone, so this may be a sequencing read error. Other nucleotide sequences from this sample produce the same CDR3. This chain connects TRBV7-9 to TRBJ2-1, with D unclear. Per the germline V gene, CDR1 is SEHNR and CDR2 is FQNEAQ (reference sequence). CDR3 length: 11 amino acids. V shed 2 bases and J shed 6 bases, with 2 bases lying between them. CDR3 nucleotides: TGTGCCAGCAGCTTAACCAATGAGCAGTTCTTC. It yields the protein CASSLTNEQFF.

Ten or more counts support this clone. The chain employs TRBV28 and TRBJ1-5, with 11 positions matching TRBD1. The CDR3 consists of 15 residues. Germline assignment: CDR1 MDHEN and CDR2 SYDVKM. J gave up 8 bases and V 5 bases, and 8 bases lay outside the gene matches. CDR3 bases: TGTGCCAGCAGTCCAGGGGACAGGGGGAGGAAGCCCCAGCATTTT. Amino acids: CASSPGDRGRKPQHF.

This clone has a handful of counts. The CDR3 sequence is CAWTVSGGNQPQHF. DNA for the CDR3: TGTGCCTGGACCGTCTCCGGTGGCAATCAGCCCCAGCATTTT. This chain links TRBV30 with TRBJ1-5; D unclear. This CDR3 is built from 14 residues. V lost 4 bases to trimming and J lost 2 bases, with 12 bases between them. Germline loops: CDR1 GTSNPN, CDR2 SVGIG (reference sequence).

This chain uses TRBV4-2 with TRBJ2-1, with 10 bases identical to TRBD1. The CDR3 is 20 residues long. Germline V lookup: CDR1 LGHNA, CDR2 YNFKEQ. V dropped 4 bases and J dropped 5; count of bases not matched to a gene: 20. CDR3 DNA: TGTGCCAGCAGCCTCCGACAGGGGGCGCGGGCGGGCCACAATAACAATGAGCAGTTCTTC. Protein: CASSLRQGARAGHNNNEQFF.

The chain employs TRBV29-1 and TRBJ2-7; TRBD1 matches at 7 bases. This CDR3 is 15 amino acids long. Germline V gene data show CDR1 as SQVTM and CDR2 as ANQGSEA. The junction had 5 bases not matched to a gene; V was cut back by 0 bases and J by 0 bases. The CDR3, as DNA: TGCAGCGTTGAAGATGCGACAGGGAGCTCCTACGAGCAGTACTTC. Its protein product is CSVEDATGSSYEQYF.

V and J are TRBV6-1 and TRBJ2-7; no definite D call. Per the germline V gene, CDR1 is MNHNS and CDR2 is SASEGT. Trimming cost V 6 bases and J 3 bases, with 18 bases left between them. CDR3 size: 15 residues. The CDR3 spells CASSLQRARFYEQYF. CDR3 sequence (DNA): TGTGCCAGCAGCCTCCAGCGCGCAAGATTCTACGAGCAGTACTTC.

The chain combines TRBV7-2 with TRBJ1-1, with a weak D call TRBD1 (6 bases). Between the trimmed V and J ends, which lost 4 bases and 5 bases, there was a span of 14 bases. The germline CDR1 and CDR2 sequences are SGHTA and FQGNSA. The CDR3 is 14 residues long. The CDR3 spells CASSSWGAQTEAFF. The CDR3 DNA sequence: TGTGCCAGCAGCTCGTGGGGGGCTCAAACTGAAGCTTTCTTT.

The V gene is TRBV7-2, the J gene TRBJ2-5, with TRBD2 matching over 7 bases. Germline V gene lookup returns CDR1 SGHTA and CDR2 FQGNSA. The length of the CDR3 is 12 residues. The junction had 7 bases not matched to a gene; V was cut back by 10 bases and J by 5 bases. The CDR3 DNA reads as TGTGCCACCAAACCCGGGGGGGAGACCCAGTACTTC. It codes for CATKPGGETQYF. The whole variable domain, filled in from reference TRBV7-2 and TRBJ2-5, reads GAGVSQSPSNKVTEKGKDVELRCDPISGHTALYWYRQSLGQGLEFLIYFQGNSAPDKSGLPSDRFSAERTGGSVSTLTIQRTQQEDSAVYLCATKPGGETQYFGPGTRLLVL.

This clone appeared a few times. For the CDR3, the DNA is TGTGCCAGTAGTCCTGGCTGGAGCACAGATACGCAGTATTTT. It translates to CASSPGWSTDTQYF. This chain uses TRBV19 with TRBJ2-3, with no clear D. Germline V lookup: CDR1 LNHDA, CDR2 SQIVND (reference sequence). CDR3 length: 14 amino acids. With 5 bases removed from V and 0 bases from J, the gap between germline ends came to 9 bases.

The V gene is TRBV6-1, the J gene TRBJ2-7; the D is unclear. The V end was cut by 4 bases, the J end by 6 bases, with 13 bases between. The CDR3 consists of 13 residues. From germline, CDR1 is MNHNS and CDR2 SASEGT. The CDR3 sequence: CASSGFKGSEQYF. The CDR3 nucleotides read TGTGCCAGCAGTGGTTTTAAAGGGTCCGAGCAGTACTTC.

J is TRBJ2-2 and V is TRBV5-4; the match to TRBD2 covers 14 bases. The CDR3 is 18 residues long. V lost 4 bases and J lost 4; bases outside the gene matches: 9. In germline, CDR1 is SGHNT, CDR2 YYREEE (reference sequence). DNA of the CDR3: TGTGCCAGCAGCCCAGTGGGGGGACTAGCGGGGGCCACCGGGGAGCTGTTTTTT. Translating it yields CASSPVGGLAGATGELFF.

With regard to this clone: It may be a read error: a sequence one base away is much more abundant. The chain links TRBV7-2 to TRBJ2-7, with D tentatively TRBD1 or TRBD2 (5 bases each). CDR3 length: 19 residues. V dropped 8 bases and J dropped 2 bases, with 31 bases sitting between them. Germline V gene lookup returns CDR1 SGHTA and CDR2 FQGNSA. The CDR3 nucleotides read TGTGCCAGCGGCACCGCGGCAGGGCTCTTCCGAGCGGATGCCTACGAGCAGTACTTC. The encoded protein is CASGTAAGLFRADAYEQYF. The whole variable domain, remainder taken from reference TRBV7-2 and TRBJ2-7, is GAGVSQSPSNKVTEKGKDVELRCDPISGHTALYWYRQSLGQGLEFLIYFQGNSAPDKSGLPSDRFSAERTGGSVSTLTIQRTQQEDSAVYLCASGTAAGLFRADAYEQYFGPGTRLTVT.

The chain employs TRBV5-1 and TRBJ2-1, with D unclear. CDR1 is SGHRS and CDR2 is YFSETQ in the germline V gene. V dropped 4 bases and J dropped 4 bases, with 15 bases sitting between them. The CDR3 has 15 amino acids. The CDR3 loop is CASSPAPNGYNEQFF. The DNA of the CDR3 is TGCGCCAGCAGCCCCGCGCCTAACGGTTACAATGAGCAGTTCTTC. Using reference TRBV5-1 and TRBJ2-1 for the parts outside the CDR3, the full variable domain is KAGVTQTPRYLIKTRGQQVTLSCSPISGHRSVSWYQQTPGQGLQFLFEYFSETQRNKGNFPGRFSGRQFSNSRSEMNVSTLELGDSALYLCASSPAPNGYNEQFFGPGTRLTVL.

The CDR3 sequence: CASSRSGLGYTF. CDR3 in DNA: TGTGCCAGCAGCCGGTCAGGGCTAGGCTACACCTTC. The V gene is TRBV11-2, the J gene TRBJ1-2, with TRBD1 as a possible D gene (5 bases). Germline V gene sequence: CDR1 SGHAT, CDR2 FQNNGV. The CDR3 runs to 12 residues. The V end was cut by 5 bases, the J end by 8 bases, with 12 bases between.

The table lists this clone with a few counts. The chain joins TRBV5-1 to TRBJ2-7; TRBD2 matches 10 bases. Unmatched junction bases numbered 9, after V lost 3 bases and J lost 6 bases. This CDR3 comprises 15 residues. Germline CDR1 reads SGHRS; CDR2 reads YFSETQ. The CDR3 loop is CASSSSTSGPGEQYF. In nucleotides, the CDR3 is TGCGCCAGCAGCTCCTCGACTAGCGGGCCCGGCGAGCAGTACTTC.

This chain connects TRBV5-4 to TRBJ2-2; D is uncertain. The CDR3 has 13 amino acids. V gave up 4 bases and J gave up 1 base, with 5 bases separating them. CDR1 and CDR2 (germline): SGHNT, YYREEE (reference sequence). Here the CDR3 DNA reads TGTGCCAGCAGCCAGAGGAACACCGGGGAGCTGTTTTTT. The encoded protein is CASSQRNTGELFF. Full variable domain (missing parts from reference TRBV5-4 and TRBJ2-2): ETGVTQSPTHLIKTRGQQVTLRCSSQSGHNTVSWYQQALGQGPQFIFQYYREEENGRGNFPPRFSGLQFPNYSSELNVNALELDDSALYLCASSQRNTGELFFGEGSRLTVL.

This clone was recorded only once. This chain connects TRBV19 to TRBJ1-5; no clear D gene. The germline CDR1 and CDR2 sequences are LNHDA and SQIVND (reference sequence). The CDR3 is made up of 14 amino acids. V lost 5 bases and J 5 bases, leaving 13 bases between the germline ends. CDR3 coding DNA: TGTGCCAGTAGTTTGGCAGCCCCCGATCAGCCCCAGCATTTT. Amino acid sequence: CASSLAAPDQPQHF. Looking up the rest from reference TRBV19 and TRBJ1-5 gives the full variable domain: DGGITQSPKYLFRKEGQNVTLSCEQNLNHDAMYWYRQDPGQGLRLIYYSQIVNDFQKGDIAEGYSVSREKKESFPLTVTSAQKNPTAFYLCASSLAAPDQPQHFGDGTRLSIL.